Each of the 25 T cell receptor beta chains below was sequenced from the same sample in a study of blood T cells in healthy people across ages. Next came a second PCR, run for about 7 to 12 cycles, which used a sample-barcoded 5' primer along with a J-beta primer mix. TCRdb reprocessed the 5' RACE reads with MiXCR, giving one entry per CDR3 protein. The sample has about 1,500,000 distinct CDR3 sequences, about 30% seen once; the top ten hold 7% to 9%. Sequencing was performed on blood. All receptors derive from a woman in her 30s in good health.

V is TRBV5-1 and J is TRBJ2-3, with D perhaps matching TRBD2 (7 bases). Per the germline V gene, CDR1 is SGHRS and CDR2 is YFSETQ. V gave up 2 bases and J gave up 1 base, with 23 bases separating them. This CDR3 region has 19 residues. The CDR3 region is CASSFPGRGAETGTDTQYF. The CDR3 nucleotides are TGCGCCAGCAGCTTTCCGGGCCGGGGGGCGGAAACGGGCACAGATACGCAGTATTTT.

The rearrangement uses TRBV7-9 and TRBJ1-5; TRBD1 agrees at 8 bases. The CDR3 has 16 residues. From germline, CDR1 is SEHNR and CDR2 FQNEAQ (reference sequence). The J segment lost 0 bases and the V segment lost 5 bases, leaving 6 bases of the junction unmatched. The CDR3 bases are TGTGCCAGCAGCGCAGGGACAGGAGGTAGCAATCAGCCCCAGCATTTT. Amino acids: CASSAGTGGSNQPQHF.

This clonotype came up many times. The V and J genes are TRBV28 and TRBJ2-5, with 8 bases matching TRBD2. With V trimmed by 5 bases and J by 4 bases, 12 bases remained unmatched. This CDR3 region has 16 residues. Germline CDR1 MDHEN, CDR2 SYDVKM. CDR3 bases: TGTGCCAGCAGTCCCCAGGCAGCGGGGGAGGGAGAGACCCAGTACTTC. This translates into CASSPQAAGEGETQYF.

The gene calls are TRBV6-7 and TRBJ2-5; D perhaps matches TRBD2 (5 bases). TRBV6-7 is assigned to the ORF class and has an uncertain function. V was shortened by 8 bases and J by 10 bases, with 8 bases between the two germline ends. The CDR3 totals 9 residues. The CDR3 nucleotides read TGTGCCAGCCCCCGGGACCAGTACTTC. Amino acid sequence: CASPRDQYF.

This clonotype was recorded a few times. This chain joins TRBV20-1 and TRBJ1-2, with D possibly matching TRBD1 (5 bases). Trimming shortened V by 2 bases and J by 6 bases, and 13 bases separated the two germline ends. Looked up from germline, CDR1 is DFQATT and CDR2 is SNEGSKA (reference sequence). CDR3 length: 13 residues. The CDR3 is CSARTPREDGYTF. For the CDR3, the DNA is TGCAGTGCTAGAACCCCCAGGGAGGATGGCTACACCTTC.

As for this clonotype: This clone may be a read error of a much larger clone one base away. This sequence joins TRBV6-5 and TRBJ2-3; D not certain. Per the germline V gene, CDR1 is MNHEY and CDR2 is SVGAGI. The CDR3 loop spans 14 amino acids. This CDR3 is CASSPPGITDPQYF. CDR3 in DNA: TGTGCCAGCAGCCCTCCCGGAATCACAGATCCGCAGTATTTT.

This sequence joins TRBV7-2 and TRBJ2-7; 12 bases are shared with TRBD2. The junction had 5 bases not matched to a gene; V was cut back by 2 bases and J by 6 bases. Germline-derived CDR1 and CDR2 are SGHTA and FQGNSA. The CDR3 extends over 15 amino acids. The CDR3 nucleotides are TGTGCCAGCAGCTTAATGTCTAGCGGGAGGGCCGAGCAGTACTTC. This sequence encodes CASSLMSSGRAEQYF.

This clonotype was seen only a few times. This could be a read error, since a much larger clone is one nucleotide away. The chain is built from TRBV7-2 and TRBJ1-1, with TRBD1 matching over 9 bases. This CDR3 is built from 13 residues. Germline V lookup: CDR1 SGHTA, CDR2 FQGNSA. Trimming took 4 bases from V and 4 from J; bases not matched to a gene: 1. The CDR3 DNA sequence: TGTGCCAGCAGCTCACAGGGGGCCACTGAAGCTTTCTTT. It is translated as CASSSQGATEAFF.

The chain uses TRBV20-1 and TRBJ2-5; D gene ambiguous. The CDR3 contains 11 residues. Germline CDR1 is DFQATT and CDR2 is SNEGSKA (reference sequence). With 4 bases removed from V and 7 bases from J, the gap between germline ends came to 10 bases. In DNA form, the CDR3 reads TGCAGTGCTACCCTAAGTGGGACCCAGTACTTC. Translated: CSATLSGTQYF.

The chain couples TRBV20-1 to TRBJ1-2; 9 positions agree with TRBD1. Germline V gene lookup returns CDR1 DFQATT and CDR2 SNEGSKA (reference sequence). The CDR3 has 13 residues. With 4 bases clipped from V and 8 bases from J, the junction kept 8 bases outside the gene matches. The CDR3 DNA follows: TGCAGTGCTATAGGGGACAGGGACTTCGGCTACACCTTC. It yields the protein CSAIGDRDFGYTF.

This clonotype was counted only a few times. An end of the junction does not agree with germline; a read error may underlie this. The chain recombines TRBV5-5 with TRBJ1-2; unclear D gene. The germline V gene encodes CDR1 SGHKS and CDR2 YYEKEE (reference sequence). This CDR3 is 12 amino acids long. Written as DNA, the CDR3 is TGTGCCAACAGCTTGCCTAACTATGACTACACCTTC. This gives the protein CANSLPNYDYTF.

This clonotype has a count of ten or more. V is TRBV7-2 and J is TRBJ2-7; tentatively, D is TRBD2 (7 bases). The V gene lost 5 bases and the J gene lost 2 bases, with 13 bases spanning the gap. The V gene's germline CDR1 is SGHTA and CDR2 FQGNSA. The CDR3 is 14 amino acids. CDR3 DNA: TGTGCCAGCAGCGAGGGGGGACTAACCTACGAGCAGTACTTC. It encodes CASSEGGLTYEQYF.

This clonotype came up many times. The chain combines TRBV11-2 with TRBJ2-7, with TRBD1 as a possible D gene (5 bases). Germline V CDR1 and CDR2: SGHAT, FQNNGV. The CDR3 has 16 residues. Trimming took 4 bases from V and 2 from J, leaving 18 bases between them. The CDR3 loop is CASSSVWQGNTYEQYF. CDR3 nucleotide sequence: TGTGCCAGCAGCTCCGTTTGGCAGGGTAATACCTACGAGCAGTACTTC.

There are a few counts of this clonotype. Germline and junction disagree at one end, which may indicate a read error. The chain couples TRBV6-1 to TRBJ2-7; D is possibly TRBD2 (7 bases). CDR1 and CDR2 from the germline V gene are MNHNS and SASEGT. The CDR3 has 14 residues. CDR3 residues: CASTGVGGGYEQYF. As DNA, the CDR3 is TGTGCCAGCACTGGAGTGGGGGGGGGCTACGAACAGTACTTC.

The chain recombines TRBV20-1 with TRBJ2-1; 10 bases map to TRBD2. The CDR3 has 15 residues. Germline lookup yields CDR1 DFQATT and CDR2 SNEGSKA (reference sequence). V dropped 6 bases and J dropped 8; count of bases not matched to a gene: 13. This CDR3 is CSATESSGRVDEQFF. CDR3 nucleotide sequence: TGCAGTGCCACAGAGTCTAGCGGGAGAGTGGATGAGCAGTTCTTC.

This clonotype was counted only a few times. CDR3 region: CASSYSRASRGEQFF. The CDR3, as DNA: TGTGCCAGCAGTTACTCGAGGGCTAGCCGGGGTGAGCAGTTCTTC. This chain links TRBV6-2 or TRBV6-3 with TRBJ2-1; D is possibly TRBD2 (5 bases). Germline CDR1 MNHEY, CDR2 SVGEGT. The CDR3 extends over 15 amino acids. Trimming removed 0 bases at V and 9 bases at J, with 15 bases between.

This clonotype was counted a few times. The V and J genes are TRBV7-2 and TRBJ1-2, with 10 bases that match TRBD1. Germline values: CDR1 SGHTA, CDR2 FQGNSA. The CDR3 runs to 16 residues. V dropped 5 bases and J dropped 4; count of bases not matched to a gene: 10. The CDR3 loop is CASSGRQGAHGYGYTF. The CDR3 nucleotides read TGTGCCAGCAGCGGAAGACAGGGGGCGCACGGCTATGGCTACACCTTC.

This clonotype has a handful of counts. V usage is TRBV27 and J usage is TRBJ2-7; D gene ambiguous. Judging by the DNA end, TRBJ2-5 fits better; the J call may be wrong. The germline V gene encodes CDR1 MNHEY and CDR2 SMNVEV (reference sequence). The CDR3 is made up of 15 amino acids. The chain's CDR3 is CASSLSVGKSETQYF. CDR3 DNA sequence: TGTGCCAGCAGTTTATCGGTGGGGAAATCGGAGACCCAGTACTTC.

The table lists this clonotype with many counts. This rearrangement joins TRBV9 to TRBJ2-5, with TRBD2 matching over 11 bases. CDR1 is SGDLS, CDR2 YYNGEE, per germline. This CDR3 region has 17 residues. Germline trimming cut 4 bases from V and 5 bases from J; bases unmatched to any gene: 13. As DNA, the CDR3 is TGTGCCAGCAGCCCTTTTAGCGGGAGGGCCGGAACGGAGACCCAGTACTTC. Translating it yields CASSPFSGRAGTETQYF.

This clonotype has only a few counts. V is TRBV3-1 and J is TRBJ1-1; D is undetermined. This CDR3 has 13 amino acids. Looked up from germline, CDR1 is LGHDT and CDR2 is YNNKEL (reference sequence). Trimming removed 2 bases at V and 1 base at J, with 5 bases between. The CDR3 sequence is CASSQSRNTEAFF. DNA for the CDR3: TGTGCCAGCAGCCAATCGAGGAACACTGAAGCTTTCTTT. The entire variable domain, with the rest obtained from reference TRBV3-1 and TRBJ1-1, is as follows: DTAVSQTPKYLVTQMGNDKSIKCEQNLGHDTMYWYKQDSKKFLKIMFSYNNKELIINETVPNRFSPKSPDKAHLNLHINSLELGDSAVYFCASSQSRNTEAFFGQGTRLTVV.

A word on this clonotype: Being one base from a much bigger clone, this may be a read error. This CDR3 is CSARQRNTEAFF. CDR3 in DNA: TGCAGTGCTAGACAGCGGAACACTGAAGCTTTCTTT. The chain joins TRBV20-1 to TRBJ1-1; D is unresolved. CDR1 and CDR2 from the germline V gene are DFQATT and SNEGSKA (reference sequence). Trimming cost V 2 bases and J 1 base, with 5 bases left between them. The CDR3 runs 12 residues.

This clonotype was detected a few times. This chain connects TRBV29-1 to TRBJ1-2, with D maybe TRBD1 (5 bases). CDR3 length: 12 amino acids. The V gene's germline CDR1 is SQVTM and CDR2 ANQGSEA. The V and J ends lost 8 bases and 1 base respectively, with 11 bases between them. CDR3 coding DNA: TGCAGCCTAGGGACGGGTAACTATGGCTACACCTTC. Protein sequence: CSLGTGNYGYTF.

This clonotype was seen only a few times. This chain uses TRBV10-3 with TRBJ1-2; D uncertain. The germline V and J ends were trimmed by 0 bases and 7 bases, with 15 bases remaining between them. Germline loops: CDR1 ENHRY, CDR2 SYGVKD. CDR3 length equals 15 residues. CDR3 region: CAISESTGLSGGYTF. The CDR3 DNA reads as TGTGCCATCAGTGAGTCCACTGGGTTGAGTGGTGGCTACACCTTC.

This chain joins TRBV20-1 and TRBJ2-1, with D possibly TRBD1 on 6 matching bases. V lost 3 bases and J 5 bases, leaving 20 bases between the germline ends. The CDR3 length is 16 residues. The germline V gene encodes CDR1 DFQATT and CDR2 SNEGSKA (reference sequence). CDR3: CSARQGTTSSNNEQFF. The CDR3 DNA sequence: TGCAGTGCTAGGCAAGGGACAACCTCGTCGAACAATGAGCAGTTCTTC.

This clonotype was detected only a few times. V usage is TRBV7-2 and J usage is TRBJ1-2; a weak D match, TRBD1 (6 bases). The germline V gene has CDR1 SGHTA and CDR2 FQGNSA. CDR3 length equals 12 residues. V lost 5 bases to trimming and J lost 5 bases, with 9 bases between them. Here the CDR3 DNA reads TGTGCCAGCAGCCAGGGGTGGTATGGCTACACCTTC. Encoded protein: CASSQGWYGYTF. The complete variable domain, with remaining parts taken from reference TRBV7-2 and TRBJ1-2, reads GAGVSQSPSNKVTEKGKDVELRCDPISGHTALYWYRQSLGQGLEFLIYFQGNSAPDKSGLPSDRFSAERTGGSVSTLTIQRTQQEDSAVYLCASSQGWYGYTFGSGTRLTVV.